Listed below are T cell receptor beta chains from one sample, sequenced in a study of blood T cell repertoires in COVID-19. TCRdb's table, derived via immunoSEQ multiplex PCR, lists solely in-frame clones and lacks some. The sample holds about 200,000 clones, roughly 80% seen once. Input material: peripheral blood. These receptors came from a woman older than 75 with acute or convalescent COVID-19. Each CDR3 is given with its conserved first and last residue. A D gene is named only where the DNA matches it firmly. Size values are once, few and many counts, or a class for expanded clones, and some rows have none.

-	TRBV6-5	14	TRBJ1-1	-	TGTGCCAGCGGGGCCGGGAGAGCGAACACTGAAGCTTTCTTT	CASGAGRANTEAFF
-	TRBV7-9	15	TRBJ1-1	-	TGTGCCAGCAGCTTACAGTCCGGGATGAACACTGAAGCTTTCTTT	CASSLQSGMNTEAFF
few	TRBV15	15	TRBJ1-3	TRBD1	TGTGCCACCAGCAGAGTAAGGGGGCCTGGAAACACCATATATTTT	CATSRVRGPGNTIYF
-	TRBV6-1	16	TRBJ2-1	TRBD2	TGTGCCAGCAGTGACGCTCTAGCGGGAGGAGCCAATGAGCAGTTCTTC	CASSDALAGGANEQFF
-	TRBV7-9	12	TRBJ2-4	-	TGTGCCAGCAGCTTATACTGGCGGCCCCAGTACTTC	CASSLYWRPQYF
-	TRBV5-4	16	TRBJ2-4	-	TGTGCCAGCAGCGTGAGCAGGGGCCTAGCCAAAAACATTCAGTACTTC	CASSVSRGLAKNIQYF
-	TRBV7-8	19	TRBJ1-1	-	TGTGCCAGCAGCTTACCGACGAGACGTACGAGGGGACTAGTAACTGAAGCTTTCTTT	CASSLPTRRTRGLVTEAFF
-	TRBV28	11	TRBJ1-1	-	TGTGCCAGCCACCGGTTGGCTGAAGCTTTCTTT	CASHRLAEAFF
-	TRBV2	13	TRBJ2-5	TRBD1	TGTGCCAGTAACAGCGACAGGGTTGGGACCCAGTACTTC	CASNSDRVGTQYF
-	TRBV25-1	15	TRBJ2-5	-	TGTGCCAGCAGTGAAGGCGGCAGGGTCGTAGAGACCCAGTACTTC	CASSEGGRVVETQYF
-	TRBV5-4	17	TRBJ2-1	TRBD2	TGTGCCAGCAGCCCGGGGGGGGGCTCAGCCCCTATTAATGAGCAGTTCTTC	CASSPGGGSAPINEQFF
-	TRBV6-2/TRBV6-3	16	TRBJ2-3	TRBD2	TGTGCCAGCAGTTCTCGGACTAGCGGGAGTCGGGATACGCAGTATTTT	CASSSRTSGSRDTQYF
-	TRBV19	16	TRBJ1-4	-	TGTGCCAGTAGTCCGGGGTCTGGTTACGGTAATGAAAAACTGTTTTTT	CASSPGSGYGNEKLFF
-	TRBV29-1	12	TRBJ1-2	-	TGCAGCGTTGGTTCTCAGGGCAATGGCTACACCTTC	CSVGSQGNGYTF
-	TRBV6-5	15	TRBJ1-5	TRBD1	TGTGCCAGCAGTTACAGGGGGCCTAGCAATCAGCCCCAGCATTTT	CASSYRGPSNQPQHF
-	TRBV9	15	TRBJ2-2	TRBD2	TGTGCCAGCAGCACTCTAGCGGGAGGAGAAGGGGAGCTGTTTTTT	CASSTLAGGEGELFF
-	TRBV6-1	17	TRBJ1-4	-	TGTGCCAGCAGTGAAGCTCAATACCAGGAGGGTAATGAAAAACTGTTTTTT	CASSEAQYQEGNEKLFF
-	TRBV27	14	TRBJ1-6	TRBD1	TGTGCCAGCAGTGGCGGACAGGGAGGCTCACCCCTCCACTTT	CASSGGQGGSPLHF
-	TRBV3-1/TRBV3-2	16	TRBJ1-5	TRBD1	TGTGCCAGCAGCCAAGGGGGACAGGGCCTCAATCAGCCCCAGCATTTT	CASSQGGQGLNQPQHF
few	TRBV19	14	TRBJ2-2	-	TGTGCCAGTAGTATAGGACAGAGGATCGGGGAGCTGTTTTTT	CASSIGQRIGELFF
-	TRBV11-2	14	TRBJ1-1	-	TGTGCCAGCAGCTTATTACAGGGTAGCGCTGAAGCTTTCTTT	CASSLLQGSAEAFF
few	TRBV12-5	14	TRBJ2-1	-	TGTGCTAGTGGTTTGGTAAACACCTACAATGAGCAGTTCTTC	CASGLVNTYNEQFF
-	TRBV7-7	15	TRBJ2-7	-	TGTGCCAGCAGCAATTCAGGGGACGGATCCTACGAGCAGTACTTC	CASSNSGDGSYEQYF
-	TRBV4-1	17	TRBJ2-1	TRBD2	TGCGCCAGCAGCCAAGTAGACTTAGGACTAGCGGGACCCGAGCAGTTCTTC	CASSQVDLGLAGPEQFF
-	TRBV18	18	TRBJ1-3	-	TGTGCCAGCTCACCGGTTAAGGGACTCACGAGCTCTGGAAACACCATATATTTT	CASSPVKGLTSSGNTIYF
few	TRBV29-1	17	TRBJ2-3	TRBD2	TGCAGCGTTGTGGGGGAGTCCGGGGGGATCAGCACAGATACGCAGTATTTT	CSVVGESGGISTDTQYF
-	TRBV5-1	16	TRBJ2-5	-	TGCGCCAGCAGCTTGGCCAGGGGAGGGGGCCAAGAGACCCAGTACTTC	CASSLARGGGQETQYF
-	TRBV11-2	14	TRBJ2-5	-	TGTGCCAGCAGCTCAGCCCAGGTCGGCGAGACCCAGTACTTC	CASSSAQVGETQYF
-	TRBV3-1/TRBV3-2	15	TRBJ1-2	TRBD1	TGTGCCAGCAGCCAACTCGACAGGGGTCCCTATGGCTACACCTTC	CASSQLDRGPYGYTF
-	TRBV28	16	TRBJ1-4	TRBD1	TGTGCCAGCAGTTTATGGGGACAGGGCCCTGGGGAAAAACTGTTTTTT	CASSLWGQGPGEKLFF
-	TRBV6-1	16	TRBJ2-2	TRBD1	TGTGCCAGCAGTGGCACCGGGACAGTCGTCTCCGGGGAGCTGTTTTTT	CASSGTGTVVSGELFF
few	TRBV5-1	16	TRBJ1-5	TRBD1	TGCGCCACCCTATTACCGGGACAGTGGAGCAATCAGCCCCAGCATTTT	CATLLPGQWSNQPQHF
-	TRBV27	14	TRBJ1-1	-	TGTGCCAGCAGTTTTGAGGGTCGGGGAACTGAAGCTTTCTTT	CASSFEGRGTEAFF
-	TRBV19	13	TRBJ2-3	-	TGTGCCAGTAGTGGGGCAGCCACAGATACGCAGTATTTT	CASSGAATDTQYF
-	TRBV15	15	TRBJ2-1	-	TGTGCCACCAGCAGAGAAGAGGGTTCCTACAATGAGCAGTTCTTC	CATSREEGSYNEQFF
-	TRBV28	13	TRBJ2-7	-	TGTGCCATCAGGGGGGCTACAACCTACGAGCAGTACTTC	CAIRGATTYEQYF
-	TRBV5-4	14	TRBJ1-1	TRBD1	TGTGCCAGCAGGCCCGGACAGGGGGTCGCTGAAGCTTTCTTT	CASRPGQGVAEAFF
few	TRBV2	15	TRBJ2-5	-	TGTGCCAGCAGTAGTCAGGGACAATCAAAAGAGACCCAGTACTTC	CASSSQGQSKETQYF
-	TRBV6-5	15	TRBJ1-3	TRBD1	TGTGCCAGCAGCCTAAGGGGACAGGGGGTTGACACCATATATTTT	CASSLRGQGVDTIYF
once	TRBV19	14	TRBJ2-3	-	TGTGCCAGTAGTATCCTCCTAGACACAGATACGCAGTATTTT	CASSILLDTDTQYF
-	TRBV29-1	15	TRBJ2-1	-	TGCAGCGTTGGCCGGGTCTCAGTCTCCTACAATGAGCAGTTCTTC	CSVGRVSVSYNEQFF
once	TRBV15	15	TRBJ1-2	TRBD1	TGTGCCACCAGCACCTTACAGGGGGCGGACTATGGCTACACCTTC	CATSTLQGADYGYTF
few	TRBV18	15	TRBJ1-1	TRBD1	TGTGCCAGCTCATTGGCAGACAGGGGGTCAAGTGAAGCTTTCTTT	CASSLADRGSSEAFF
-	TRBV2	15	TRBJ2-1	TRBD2	TGTGCCAGCAGTGACCCTACCGGGACTAGCGATGAGCAGTTCTTC	CASSDPTGTSDEQFF
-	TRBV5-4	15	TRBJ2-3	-	TGTGCCAGCAGCTCCCCGCGGGACTTCACAGATACGCAGTATTTT	CASSSPRDFTDTQYF
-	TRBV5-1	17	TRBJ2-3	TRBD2	TGCGCCAGCAGCTTAGCTAGCGGGGGTTATAGCACAGATACGCAGTATTTT	CASSLASGGYSTDTQYF
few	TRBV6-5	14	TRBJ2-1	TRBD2	TGTGCCAGCAAACAAGAGCGGGAGTACAATGAGCAGTTCTTC	CASKQEREYNEQFF
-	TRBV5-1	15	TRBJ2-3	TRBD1	TGCGCCAGCAGCTTGGCGGACAGGTCGACAGATACGCAGTATTTT	CASSLADRSTDTQYF
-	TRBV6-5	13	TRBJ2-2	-	TGTGCCAGCAGGATTGATAGCACCGGGGAGCTGTTTTTT	CASRIDSTGELFF
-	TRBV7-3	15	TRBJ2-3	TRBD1	TGTGCCAGCAGCTTACAGACAGGGGGTACAGATACGCAGTATTTT	CASSLQTGGTDTQYF
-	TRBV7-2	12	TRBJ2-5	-	TGTGCCAGCAGCTTAGGGAGGGAGACCCAGTACTTC	CASSLGRETQYF
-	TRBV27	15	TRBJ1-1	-	TGTGCCAGCAGTTTAACATGGGGCGTGAACACTGAAGCTTTCTTT	CASSLTWGVNTEAFF
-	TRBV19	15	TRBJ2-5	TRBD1	TGTGCCAGTAGTACCAGGGACAGGGTAGGAGAGACCCAGTACTTC	CASSTRDRVGETQYF
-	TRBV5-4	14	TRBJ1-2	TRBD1	TGTGCCAGCAACAGCTTACAGGGGAACTATGGCTACACCTTC	CASNSLQGNYGYTF
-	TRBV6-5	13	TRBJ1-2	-	TGTGCCAGCAGTCCTCGGTCCTCCTATGGCTACACCTTC	CASSPRSSYGYTF
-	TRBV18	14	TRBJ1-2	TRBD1	TGTGCCAGCTCACCAGGGACAGGGGACTATGGCTACACCTTC	CASSPGTGDYGYTF
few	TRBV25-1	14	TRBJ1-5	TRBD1	TGTGCCAGCAGTGACGAAACAGGGGATCAGCCCCAGCATTTT	CASSDETGDQPQHF
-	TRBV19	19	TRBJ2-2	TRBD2	TGTGCCAGTGGCCTCTGGGGTGGACTAGCGGGGCAGGACGACGGGGAGCTGTTTTTT	CASGLWGGLAGQDDGELFF
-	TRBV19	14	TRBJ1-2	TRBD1	TGTGCCAGTAGAAGAGACAGGGCAAGCGATGGCTACACCTTC	CASRRDRASDGYTF